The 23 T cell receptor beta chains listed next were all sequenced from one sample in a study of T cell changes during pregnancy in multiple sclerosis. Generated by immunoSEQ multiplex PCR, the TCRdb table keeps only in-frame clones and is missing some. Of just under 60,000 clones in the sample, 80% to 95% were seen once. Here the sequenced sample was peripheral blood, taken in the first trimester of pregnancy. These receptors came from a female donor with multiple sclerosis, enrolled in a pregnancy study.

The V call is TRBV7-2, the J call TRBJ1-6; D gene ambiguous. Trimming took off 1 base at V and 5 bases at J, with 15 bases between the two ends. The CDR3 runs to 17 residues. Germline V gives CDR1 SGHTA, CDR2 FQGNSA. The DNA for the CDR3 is TGTGCCAGCAGCTTAGTCCGGGAGCTTTGGGATAATTCACCCCTCCACTTT. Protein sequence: CASSLVRELWDNSPLHF.

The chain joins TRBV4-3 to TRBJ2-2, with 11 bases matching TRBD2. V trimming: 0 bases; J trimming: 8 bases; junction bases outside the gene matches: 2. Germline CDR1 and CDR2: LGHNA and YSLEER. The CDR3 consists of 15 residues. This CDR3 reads CASSQDLAGGGELFF. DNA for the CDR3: TGCGCCAGCAGCCAAGATCTAGCGGGGGGAGGGGAGCTGTTTTTT.

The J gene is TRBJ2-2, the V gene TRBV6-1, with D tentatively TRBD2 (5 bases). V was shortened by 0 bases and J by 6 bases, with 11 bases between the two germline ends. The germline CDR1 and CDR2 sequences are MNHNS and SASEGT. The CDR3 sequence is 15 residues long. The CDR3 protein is CASSEALVASGELFF. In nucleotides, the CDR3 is TGTGCCAGCAGTGAAGCTCTGGTAGCGTCCGGGGAGCTGTTTTTT.

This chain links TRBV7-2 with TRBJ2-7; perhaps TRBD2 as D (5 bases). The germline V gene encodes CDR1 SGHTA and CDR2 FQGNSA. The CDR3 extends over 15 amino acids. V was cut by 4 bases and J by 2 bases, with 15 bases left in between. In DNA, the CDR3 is TGTGCCAGCAGCTACGGCTCGGACGGGACCTACGAGCAGTACTTC. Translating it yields CASSYGSDGTYEQYF. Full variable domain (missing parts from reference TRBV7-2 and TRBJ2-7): GAGVSQSPSNKVTEKGKDVELRCDPISGHTALYWYRQSLGQGLEFLIYFQGNSAPDKSGLPSDRFSAERTGGSVSTLTIQRTQQEDSAVYLCASSYGSDGTYEQYFGPGTRLTVT.

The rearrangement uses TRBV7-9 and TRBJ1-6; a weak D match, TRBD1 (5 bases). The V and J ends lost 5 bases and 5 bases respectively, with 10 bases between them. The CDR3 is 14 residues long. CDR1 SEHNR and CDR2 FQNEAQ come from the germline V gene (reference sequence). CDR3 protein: CASSQPRDNSPLHF. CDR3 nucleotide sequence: TGTGCCAGCAGCCAGCCCAGGGATAATTCACCCCTCCACTTT. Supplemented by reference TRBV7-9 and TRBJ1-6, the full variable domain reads DTGVSQNPRHKITKRGQNVTFRCDPISEHNRLYWYRQTLGQGPEFLTYFQNEAQLEKSRLLSDRFSAERPKGSFSTLEIQRTEQGDSAMYLCASSQPRDNSPLHFGNGTRLTVT.

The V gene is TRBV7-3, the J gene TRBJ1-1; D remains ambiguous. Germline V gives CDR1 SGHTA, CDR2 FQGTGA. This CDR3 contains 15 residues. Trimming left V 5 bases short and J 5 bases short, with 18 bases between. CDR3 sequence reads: CASSPPSRRSTEAFF. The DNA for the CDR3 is TGTGCCAGCAGCCCACCGTCACGGAGGAGTACTGAAGCTTTCTTT.

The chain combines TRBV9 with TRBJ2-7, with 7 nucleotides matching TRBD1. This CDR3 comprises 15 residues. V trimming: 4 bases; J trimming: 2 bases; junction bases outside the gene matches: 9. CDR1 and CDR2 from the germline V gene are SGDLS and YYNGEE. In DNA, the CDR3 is TGTGCCAGCAGCCCACCGACAGGGAAAACCTACGAGCAGTACTTC. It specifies CASSPPTGKTYEQYF.

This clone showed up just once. This CDR3 reads CASSRTGIGDTQYF. In nucleotides, the CDR3 is TGTGCCAGCAGCCGTACAGGAATAGGAGATACGCAGTATTTT. V and J are TRBV7-8 and TRBJ2-3, with TRBD1 as a possible D gene (5 bases). Germline V gene sequence: CDR1 SGHVS, CDR2 FQNEAQ. V lost 5 bases and J 5 bases, leaving 14 bases between the germline ends. The CDR3 consists of 14 residues.

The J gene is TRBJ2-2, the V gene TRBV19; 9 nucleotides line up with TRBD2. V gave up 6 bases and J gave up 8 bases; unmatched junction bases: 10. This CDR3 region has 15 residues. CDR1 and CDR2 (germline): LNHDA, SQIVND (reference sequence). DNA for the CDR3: TGTGCCAGTAGAGAGCTAGCGGGGATCCGAGGGGAGCTGTTTTTT. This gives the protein CASRELAGIRGELFF.

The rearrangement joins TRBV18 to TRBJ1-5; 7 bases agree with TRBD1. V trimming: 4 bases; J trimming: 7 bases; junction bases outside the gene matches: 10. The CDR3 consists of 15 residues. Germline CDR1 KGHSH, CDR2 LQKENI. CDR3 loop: CASSLLGQENQPQHF. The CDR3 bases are TGTGCCAGCTCACTCCTCGGACAGGAAAACCAGCCCCAGCATTTT.

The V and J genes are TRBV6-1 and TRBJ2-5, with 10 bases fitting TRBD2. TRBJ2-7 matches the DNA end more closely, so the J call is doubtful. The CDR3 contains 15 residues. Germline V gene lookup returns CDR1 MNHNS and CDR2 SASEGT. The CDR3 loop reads CASSESGGGSREQYF. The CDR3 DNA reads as TGTGCCAGCAGTGAGAGCGGGGGGGGCTCTCGCGAGCAGTACTTC.

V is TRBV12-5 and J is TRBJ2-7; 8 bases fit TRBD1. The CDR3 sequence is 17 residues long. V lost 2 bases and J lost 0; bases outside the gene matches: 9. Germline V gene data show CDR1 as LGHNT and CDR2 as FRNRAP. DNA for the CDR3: TGTGCTAGTGGTTTGATTAACACGGGACAGGCCTCCTACGAGCAGTACTTC. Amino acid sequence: CASGLINTGQASYEQYF.

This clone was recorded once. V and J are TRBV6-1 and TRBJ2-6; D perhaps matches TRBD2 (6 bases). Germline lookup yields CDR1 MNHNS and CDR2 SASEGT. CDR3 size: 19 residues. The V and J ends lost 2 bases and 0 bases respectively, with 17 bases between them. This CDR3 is CASSEPGGAPNSGANVLTF. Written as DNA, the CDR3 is TGTGCCAGCAGTGAACCAGGCGGGGCTCCGAACTCTGGGGCCAACGTCCTGACTTTC.

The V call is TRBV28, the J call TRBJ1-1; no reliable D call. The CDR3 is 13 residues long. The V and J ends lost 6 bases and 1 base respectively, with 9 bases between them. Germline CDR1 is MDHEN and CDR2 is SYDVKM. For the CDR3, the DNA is TGTGCCAGCAGCCTCCGGGAGAACACTGAAGCTTTCTTT. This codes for CASSLRENTEAFF.

The DNA for the CDR3 is TGTGCCAGCAGCGATCCCCTCGGGGTCTACACCGGGGAGCTGTTTTTT. The encoded protein is CASSDPLGVYTGELFF. This chain joins TRBV5-6 and TRBJ2-2; TRBD2 is a possible D gene (5 bases). Trimming took off 4 bases at V and 3 bases at J, with 16 bases between the two ends. The CDR3 is made up of 16 amino acids. Per germline, CDR1 SGHDT and CDR2 YYEEEE.

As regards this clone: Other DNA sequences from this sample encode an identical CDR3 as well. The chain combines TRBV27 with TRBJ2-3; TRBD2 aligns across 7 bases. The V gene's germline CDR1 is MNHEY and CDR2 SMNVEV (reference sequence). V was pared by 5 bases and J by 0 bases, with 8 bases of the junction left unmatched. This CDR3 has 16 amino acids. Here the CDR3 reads CASSPRLAESTDTQYF. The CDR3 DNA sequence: TGTGCCAGCAGTCCAAGGCTAGCGGAAAGCACAGATACGCAGTATTTT.

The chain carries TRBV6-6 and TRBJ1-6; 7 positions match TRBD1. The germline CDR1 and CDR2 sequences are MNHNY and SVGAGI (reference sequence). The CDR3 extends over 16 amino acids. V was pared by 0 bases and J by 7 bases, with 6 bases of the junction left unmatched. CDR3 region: CASSYSGGTANSPLHF. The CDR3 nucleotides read TGTGCCAGCAGTTACTCTGGAGGGACAGCCAATTCACCCCTCCACTTT.

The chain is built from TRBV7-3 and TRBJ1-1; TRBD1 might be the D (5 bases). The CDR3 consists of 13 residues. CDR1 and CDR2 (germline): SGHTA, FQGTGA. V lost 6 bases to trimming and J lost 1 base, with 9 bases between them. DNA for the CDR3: TGTGCCAGCAGAGGGGAAAGGAACACTGAAGCTTTCTTT. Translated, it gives CASRGERNTEAFF. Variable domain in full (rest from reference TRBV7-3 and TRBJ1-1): GAGVSQTPSNKVTEKGKYVELRCDPISGHTALYWYRQSLGQGPEFLIYFQGTGAADDSGLPNDRFFAVRPEGSVSTLKIQRTERGDSAVYLCASRGERNTEAFFGQGTRLTVV.

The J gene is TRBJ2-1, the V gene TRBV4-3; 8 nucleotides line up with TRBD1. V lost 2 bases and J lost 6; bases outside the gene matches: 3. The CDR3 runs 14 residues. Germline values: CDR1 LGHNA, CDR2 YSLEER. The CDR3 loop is CASSQMTGVNEQFF. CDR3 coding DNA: TGCGCCAGCAGCCAAATGACAGGGGTCAATGAGCAGTTCTTC.

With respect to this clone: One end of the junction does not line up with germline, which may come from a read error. In DNA form, the CDR3 reads TGTGCTAGCAGCTTCCGCAGGGGCGGGGAGACCCAGTACTTC. Amino acids: CASSFRRGGETQYF. The rearrangement links TRBV7-7 to TRBJ2-5; D might be TRBD1 (6 bases). CDR1 is SSHAT, CDR2 FNYEAQ, per germline (reference sequence). The CDR3 runs to 14 residues.

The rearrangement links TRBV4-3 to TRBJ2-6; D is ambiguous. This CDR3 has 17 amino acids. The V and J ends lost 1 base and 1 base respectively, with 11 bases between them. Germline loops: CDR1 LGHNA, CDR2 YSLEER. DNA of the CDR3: TGCGCCAGCAGCCAAGTCGTGAGCTCGTCTGGGGCCAACGTCCTGACTTTC. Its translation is CASSQVVSSSGANVLTF.

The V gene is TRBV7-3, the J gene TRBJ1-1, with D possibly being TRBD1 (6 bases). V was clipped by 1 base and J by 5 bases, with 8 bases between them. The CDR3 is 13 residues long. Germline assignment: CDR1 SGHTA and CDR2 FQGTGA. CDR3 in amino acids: CASSLRQGTEAFF. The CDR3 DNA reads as TGTGCCAGCAGCTTAAGGCAGGGGACTGAAGCTTTCTTT.

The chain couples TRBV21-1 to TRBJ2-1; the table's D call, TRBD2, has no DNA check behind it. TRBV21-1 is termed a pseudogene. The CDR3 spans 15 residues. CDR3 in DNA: TGTGCCAGCAGCAATGTCCTAGTCTCCTACAATGAGCAGTTCTTC. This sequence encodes CASSNVLVSYNEQFF.